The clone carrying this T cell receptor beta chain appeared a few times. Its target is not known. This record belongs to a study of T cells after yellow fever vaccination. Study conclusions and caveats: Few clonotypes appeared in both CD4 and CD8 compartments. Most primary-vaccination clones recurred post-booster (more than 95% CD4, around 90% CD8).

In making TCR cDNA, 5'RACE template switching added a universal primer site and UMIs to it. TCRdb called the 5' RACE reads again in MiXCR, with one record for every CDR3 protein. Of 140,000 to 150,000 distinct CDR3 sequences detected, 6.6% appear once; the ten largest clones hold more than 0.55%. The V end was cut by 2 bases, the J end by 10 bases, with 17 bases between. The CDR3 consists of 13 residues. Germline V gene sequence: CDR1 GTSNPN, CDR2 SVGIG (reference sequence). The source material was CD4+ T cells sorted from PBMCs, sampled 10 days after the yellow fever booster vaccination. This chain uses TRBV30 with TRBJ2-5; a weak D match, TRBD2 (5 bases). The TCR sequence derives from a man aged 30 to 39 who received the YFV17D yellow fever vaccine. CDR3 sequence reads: CAWSIQPGKNQYF. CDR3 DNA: TGTGCCTGGAGTATACAGCCGGGAAAAAACCAGTACTTC.